This T cell receptor (beta chain) was observed in a study of cytomegalovirus exposure and HLA in healthy donors listed by TCRdb under 2017. With regard to the full study: An earlier analysis of a few hundred of the donors reported approximately 260 Gb of sequence data and some 110 million unique TCR beta sequences obtained from roughly 180 million T cells. An early release covering roughly 600 HLA-typed donors comprised around 300 gigabases of sequencing data and roughly 86 million unique TCR sequences. Among the roughly 400 genotyped donors, around 81% belonged to the genetic ancestry cluster associated with self-reported Caucasian donors. The study aimed to test whether signatures of past pathogen exposure could be identified by cataloging public T cell receptors. The study profiled the T cell repertoires of 666 subjects by immunosequencing and related them to cytomegalovirus serostatus. Besides the first cohort of roughly 700 subjects, a separate validation cohort made up of over 95 different subjects was used. To predict cytomegalovirus infection status, the study brought together high-throughput TCR immunosequencing, statistical association of individual TCRs with disease status, and machine learning. A later analysis re-examined previously published TCR beta repertoires from just over 650 donors and added high-resolution HLA genotyping to investigate patterns of TCR occurrence. Rather than using new phenotypic data, the later analysis identified candidate immune exposures from TCR beta sequences and from how often those sequences occurred across donors. An earlier analysis of several hundred of the donors used high-throughput TCR beta sequencing to judge whether each TCR beta V gene segment behaved as functional or pseudogenic. Alongside the repertoire data, information on donor age, sex, ethnicity and CMV serostatus was compiled. A later genetic analysis took genome-wide SNP genotypes for about three fifths of the roughly 670 donors and used that subset as a discovery cohort. Every repertoire in the discovery cohort had been generated on one and the same sequencing platform. HLA typing included class I and class II loci at four-digit resolution. Typing coverage varied by locus: about 629-630 donors for A, B, C, DRB1 and DQB1; more than 500 for DQA1; around 610 for DPA1; under 490 for DPB1. Because of strong linkage in the cohort, 5 or 6 DR-DQ haplotypes were treated as single units for association and clustering. Among about 410 genotyped donors of the cohort, an average of approximately 240,000 unique TCR beta nucleotide sequences was sequenced per donor, of which 15% to 20% were non-productive. Overall study results and their limits: The classifier was reported to diagnose cytomegalovirus status with high specificity and sensitivity in both the original and validation cohorts. In a later genetic analysis, fewer N-insertions in productive TCRs were reported among donors in an Asian-associated ancestry cluster than the roughly 640-donor mean. The only immune exposure information available for the cohort was CMV serostatus. A later analysis found that HLA-associated TCR beta chains were more clonally expanded and had lower generation probabilities than equally common non-associated chains. In vitro tests confirmed that a few of the cytomegalovirus-associated TCR beta chains recognize cytomegalovirus antigens. Most CMV-associated TCR beta chains appeared to be HLA-restricted in a later analysis, and the HLA associations seemed to be driven largely by CMV exposure. A later analysis associated about 17,000 TCR beta sequences with specific HLA alleles at a false discovery rate of 0.05. Because HLA typing was unavailable for some donors at each locus, only the typed subset was used in association tests. In a later analysis, several top co-occurrence clusters were reported to appear linked to parvovirus B19, influenza, CMV and Epstein-Barr virus. While some public TCRs were present in many individuals, most TCR sequences turned up only very rarely across donors. In a later genetic analysis, a missense DCLRE1C variant was associated with V-gene and J-gene trimming of TCR beta chains, and the association was replicated in an independent cohort. A further reported finding was that TCR beta sequences accurately predicted the HLA-A and HLA-B alleles for most subjects in the first cohort. The authors suggested that the approach could potentially be generalized to other disease states and immunological phenotypes. The cohort was sequenced for TCR beta chains only, and without alpha or paired-chain data the features that could be detected were limited. The study listed 150 to 200 TCR beta chains as associated with cytomegalovirus. In a later analysis, TCR association rates were found to vary across HLA loci, with the most associated TCRs seen for DRB1 alleles and the fewest for HLA-C alleles. Linkage disequilibrium might explain the correlated functional status among segregating V segments, but an unknown experimental factor could not be ruled out. Some IMGT-functional V segments, including TRBV6-2 and TRBV6-3, could not be distinguished by the 87-base-pair reads and were therefore excluded. A cluster of highly shared sequence variants was judged likely to be a technical artifact of the sequencing pipeline. In an earlier analysis of some 550 of the donors, most TCR beta V segments were observed in productive rearrangements about 87% or about 30% of the time, broadly matching IMGT annotations. Because counts were too low, roughly 16 rarely observed V segments, including chromosome 9 orphons, were left out of the earlier analysis of about 500 of the donors. When HLA alleles, especially DR and DQ, strongly co-occurred, attributing TCR associations to individual alleles was difficult. Sequencing depth was assumed to be roughly uniform across donors in the presence/absence analyses, though that assumption may not hold.

A word on this clone: What antigen it recognizes has not been identified. No base quality information exists; no much larger clone differs at one position.

The library relied on the immunoSEQ multiplex PCR assay. For the multiplex PCR, a mixture combining 60 forward primers for TCR Vbeta segments and 13 reverse primers for TCR Jbeta segments was used. A multiplex PCR assay on genomic DNA amplified the CDR3 region of rearranged TCR beta genes. Amplified TCR beta libraries were sequenced as 87-base-pair reads on the Illumina HiSeq System. From the authors' description of their analysis: In a later analysis, tens of millions of unique TCR beta chains were counted across the approximately 620 repertoires, and approximately 11 million of these chains were shared by at least two donors. To remove PCR and sequencing errors, raw reads were error-corrected and collapsed into unique sequences using a nearest-neighbor algorithm that merged closely related sequences. V, D and J gene segments were assigned by aligning CDR3 sequences to IMGT reference sequences. For a sequence to be retained, a match of at least six nucleotides to both a V gene segment and a J gene segment was required. Rearrangements were classified as productive when the CDR3 lacked stop codons and remained in frame with V and J, and all other rearrangements were classified as non-productive. CDR3 was defined by IMGT convention, running from the second conserved V-encoded cysteine to the conserved J-encoded phenylalanine. Sequences without an unambiguous match to a single V gene segment were excluded from the earlier analysis of a few hundred of the donors. An earlier analysis of a few hundred of the donors classified V segments as functional when productive rearrangements were above 56.7% and as segregating when the standard deviation between donors was above 5%. A statistical classification framework was developed to diagnose cytomegalovirus status using the catalog of TCR beta chain sequences. V and J gene assignment, in a later analysis, came from comparing TCR nucleotide sequences with IMGT/GENE-DB human TR gene sequences. A later analysis assigned CDR3 sequences and most-parsimonious VDJ recombination scenarios with the TCRdist pipeline. A later analysis defined each TCR beta chain by its CDR3 amino acid sequence plus V-gene family, and excluded reads lacking a unique V-gene family. A later analysis removed 550 to 650 highly shared, low-generation-probability nucleotide sequences to deal with suspected cross-contamination and a sequencing artifact. In a later analysis, a clonal expansion index was calculated for each public chain from normalized within-repertoire ranks of inferred template counts. A later analysis computed generation probabilities with a VDJ recombination model fitted to out-of-frame rearrangements, and checked the results against IGoR. Hypergeometric tests were used in a later analysis to score TCR-TCR, TCR-HLA and TCR-CMV co-occurrence, with a repertoire-size bias correction applied to the TCR pairs. To estimate false discovery rates, a later analysis permuted the HLA or CMV assignments 20 times. A later analysis grouped co-occurring TCRs with DBSCAN, adding TCRdist sequence similarity when clustering within HLA-allele-positive subsets. Co-occurrence clustering excluded repertoires with fewer than 30,000 or more than 120,000 public chains, plus five with anomalous nucleotide sharing. Drawn from immuneACCESS, this table holds only the in-frame rearrangements with V and J called that TCRdb kept. Clones are partly lost; checked studies trace under half to an unresolved V gene and leave the rest unexplained. The V and J calls and clone size were taken over from that table, and D and trimming were inferred from the DNA. The sample has approximately 190,000 clones on record, about 83% of them singletons. The ten biggest clones cover less than 2% of the sample.

From the cysteine up to the phenylalanine, the CDR3 has a length of 15 residues. Solely the CDR3 DNA is kept, with 45 bases framed from the first base. CDR1 and CDR2, looked up from the germline V gene, are LGHNA and YNFKEQ. The germline V end is reduced by 1 base and the J end by 1 base; junction bases left unmatched: 2. The cohort comprised around 700 healthy bone marrow donors. All cohort members were sampled while nominally healthy, although unrecorded immune exposures were likely present. The donor was CMV seropositive and was included in the group of approximately 310 seropositive cohort members. A peripheral blood sample was collected from each donor, and TCR beta sequencing was performed on peripheral blood mononuclear cells. Genomic DNA extraction from the blood cell samples was performed with the Qiagen DNeasy Blood Extraction Kit.

This TCR came from a man in his forties in good health and CMV-seropositive. Sequenced material: PBMCs. The chain links TRBV4-2 with TRBJ2-5, with 8 central nucleotides matching TRBD1. The CDR3 here reads CASSQGTGPQETQYF. The nucleotide sequence is given as TGTGCCAGCAGCCAAGGGACAGGGCCCCAAGAGACCCAGTACTTC.